A selection of T cell receptor beta chains follows, all from one sample in a study of blood T cell repertoires in COVID-19. Sequencing used immunoSEQ multiplex PCR; TCRdb keeps in-frame clones, though not all of them. The sample lists 200,000 to 250,000 clones, roughly 86% occurring once. Sequenced sample: peripheral blood. Source of these receptors: a woman aged 55 to 70 with acute or convalescent COVID-19. The CDR3 runs from the conserved cysteine through the conserved F or W. The D gene is left open where the match is weak. Only part of the rows carry a size: once, few, many, or a class if the clone is expanded.

abundance: NA; v_gene: TRBV15; len: 17; d_gene: NA; j_gene: TRBJ1-5; CDR3nt: TGTGCCACCAGCAGAGATCCTGGGCAGGGAAGCAATCAGCCCCAGCATTTT; CDR3aa: CATSRDPGQGSNQPQHF
abundance: NA; v_gene: TRBV5-5; len: 14; d_gene: NA; j_gene: TRBJ1-2; CDR3nt: TGTGCCAGCAGTGAGGAGGCTTCAGGCTATGGCTACACCTTC; CDR3aa: CASSEEASGYGYTF
abundance: NA; v_gene: TRBV10-1; len: 15; d_gene: NA; j_gene: TRBJ1-1; CDR3nt: TGCGCCAGCAGTGAGTCGACCAGGGGGAACACTGAAGCTTTCTTT; CDR3aa: CASSESTRGNTEAFF
abundance: few; v_gene: TRBV18; len: 16; d_gene: TRBD1; j_gene: TRBJ2-2; CDR3nt: TGTGCCAGCTCACCGGAGCAGGGGGCAGGCACCGGGGAGCTGTTTTTT; CDR3aa: CASSPEQGAGTGELFF
abundance: once; v_gene: TRBV4-1; len: 16; d_gene: NA; j_gene: TRBJ2-7; CDR3nt: TGCGCCAGCAGCCTCGGACAGGGAGGGGCCTCCTACGAGCAGTACTTC; CDR3aa: CASSLGQGGASYEQYF
abundance: NA; v_gene: TRBV2; len: 16; d_gene: TRBD2; j_gene: TRBJ2-1; CDR3nt: TGTGCCAGCAGTGCACTAGCGGGAGGGTCCGGCAATGAGCAGTTCTTC; CDR3aa: CASSALAGGSGNEQFF
abundance: NA; v_gene: TRBV10-3; len: 16; d_gene: TRBD2; j_gene: TRBJ2-3; CDR3nt: TGTGCCATCAGAACCCGAAGCGGGGGAAGCACAGATACGCAGTATTTT; CDR3aa: CAIRTRSGGSTDTQYF
abundance: NA; v_gene: TRBV5-1; len: 17; d_gene: TRBD1; j_gene: TRBJ1-3; CDR3nt: TGCGCCAGCAGCTGGGGGACAGGGCCTTTCTCTGGAAACACCATATATTTT; CDR3aa: CASSWGTGPFSGNTIYF
abundance: NA; v_gene: TRBV3-1/TRBV3-2; len: 11; d_gene: NA; j_gene: TRBJ2-7; CDR3nt: TGTGCCAGCAGAAATACTTACGAGCAGTACTTC; CDR3aa: CASRNTYEQYF
abundance: NA; v_gene: TRBV5-1; len: 15; d_gene: NA; j_gene: TRBJ2-6; CDR3nt: TGCGCCAGCAGCTTGCCAGGGGTTGGGGCCAACGTCCTGACTTTC; CDR3aa: CASSLPGVGANVLTF
abundance: NA; v_gene: TRBV9; len: 15; d_gene: TRBD1; j_gene: TRBJ2-7; CDR3nt: TGTGCCAGCAGCCTCCGGGACAGAGACTCCTACGAGCAGTACTTC; CDR3aa: CASSLRDRDSYEQYF
abundance: NA; v_gene: TRBV20-1; len: 11; d_gene: TRBD1; j_gene: TRBJ1-1; CDR3nt: TGCAGTGCTCCGGACAGGGGGAAGTCGAAGTTT; CDR3aa: CSAPDRGKSKF
abundance: NA; v_gene: TRBV2; len: 12; d_gene: NA; j_gene: TRBJ2-7; CDR3nt: TGTGCCAGCAGAAGGACAACCTACGAGCAGTACTTC; CDR3aa: CASRRTTYEQYF
abundance: once; v_gene: TRBV19; len: 12; d_gene: NA; j_gene: TRBJ2-7; CDR3nt: TGTGCCAGTAGTTCGGGATTCTACGAGCAGTACTTC; CDR3aa: CASSSGFYEQYF
abundance: NA; v_gene: TRBV5-1; len: 17; d_gene: TRBD2; j_gene: TRBJ2-7; CDR3nt: TGCGCCAGCAGCGCCACCTCTTGGACTAGCGGTGCCTACGAGCAGTACTTC; CDR3aa: CASSATSWTSGAYEQYF
abundance: NA; v_gene: TRBV30; len: 13; d_gene: NA; j_gene: TRBJ2-5; CDR3nt: TGTGCCTGGCACAGGACATCCCAAGAGACCCAGTACTTC; CDR3aa: CAWHRTSQETQYF
abundance: few; v_gene: TRBV5-4; len: 16; d_gene: NA; j_gene: TRBJ1-2; CDR3nt: TGTGCCAGCAGCCCCGGGACGGACAGACTTAACTATGGCTACACCTTC; CDR3aa: CASSPGTDRLNYGYTF
abundance: NA; v_gene: TRBV27; len: 13; d_gene: NA; j_gene: TRBJ1-1; CDR3nt: TGTGCCAGCAGTTTATTCTTGAACACTGAAGCTTTCTTT; CDR3aa: CASSLFLNTEAFF
abundance: NA; v_gene: TRBV19; len: 15; d_gene: TRBD2; j_gene: TRBJ2-1; CDR3nt: TGTGCCAGTAGTGGGGCCGGGGGGGCGACGGGTGAGCAGTTCTTC; CDR3aa: CASSGAGGATGEQFF
abundance: NA; v_gene: TRBV9; len: 15; d_gene: TRBD2; j_gene: TRBJ2-1; CDR3nt: TGTGCCAGCAGCGTAGATCTAGCGGGGGGCCCGGGGCAGTTCTTC; CDR3aa: CASSVDLAGGPGQFF
abundance: few; v_gene: TRBV10-3; len: 13; d_gene: NA; j_gene: TRBJ1-2; CDR3nt: TGTGCCATCACAGGACAGCTTAACTATGGCTACACCTTC; CDR3aa: CAITGQLNYGYTF
abundance: NA; v_gene: TRBV18; len: 16; d_gene: NA; j_gene: TRBJ1-5; CDR3nt: TGTGCCAGCTCACCGACGGGATTTACGGGCAATCAGCCCCAGCATTTT; CDR3aa: CASSPTGFTGNQPQHF
abundance: NA; v_gene: TRBV11-3; len: 15; d_gene: TRBD1; j_gene: TRBJ1-1; CDR3nt: TGTGCCAGCAGCTTGGACCAGGGGGCGAACACTGAAGCTTTCTTT; CDR3aa: CASSLDQGANTEAFF
abundance: NA; v_gene: TRBV6-1; len: 15; d_gene: NA; j_gene: TRBJ2-3; CDR3nt: TGTGCCAGCAGTGAAGGTCAGCGGGGCACAGATACGCAGTATTTT; CDR3aa: CASSEGQRGTDTQYF
abundance: NA; v_gene: TRBV11-2; len: 14; d_gene: TRBD2; j_gene: TRBJ2-1; CDR3nt: TGTGCCAGCAGGACGGGACTAGCCTCCAATGAGCAGTTCTTC; CDR3aa: CASRTGLASNEQFF
abundance: NA; v_gene: TRBV2; len: 14; d_gene: NA; j_gene: TRBJ1-4; CDR3nt: TGTGCCAGCAGTCCGGCCTTAGGGGAAGAAAAACTGTTTTTT; CDR3aa: CASSPALGEEKLFF
abundance: NA; v_gene: TRBV10-1; len: 12; d_gene: NA; j_gene: TRBJ1-3; CDR3nt: TGCGCCAGCAAATACTCTGGAAACACCATATATTTT; CDR3aa: CASKYSGNTIYF
abundance: NA; v_gene: TRBV11-2; len: 17; d_gene: TRBD2; j_gene: TRBJ2-3; CDR3nt: TGTGCCAGCAGCTTAGGACTAGCGGGGGCTAGCACAGATACGCAGTATTTT; CDR3aa: CASSLGLAGASTDTQYF
abundance: NA; v_gene: TRBV6-5; len: 15; d_gene: NA; j_gene: TRBJ1-3; CDR3nt: TGTGCCAGCAGCCTACGGGACACCTCTGGAAACACCATATATTTT; CDR3aa: CASSLRDTSGNTIYF
abundance: NA; v_gene: TRBV12-5; len: 12; d_gene: NA; j_gene: TRBJ2-3; CDR3nt: TGTGCTAGTGGTACCCTTCGGGATACGCAGTATTTT; CDR3aa: CASGTLRDTQYF
abundance: NA; v_gene: TRBV7-8; len: 14; d_gene: TRBD1; j_gene: TRBJ1-4; CDR3nt: TGTGCCAGCAGCCATACAGGGGCTAATGAAAAACTGTTTTTT; CDR3aa: CASSHTGANEKLFF